The rows below give T cell receptor beta chains drawn from one sample of a study of immune heterogeneity within non-small cell lung tumors. TCRdb recomputed calls from the multiplex PCR reads with MiXCR, one row per CDR3 protein. Found here are tens of thousands of distinct CDR3 sequences, about 30% of them singletons; the top ten hold about 3.5%. Sequencing was done on a sample of lung tumor tissue. Source of these receptors: a man aged 35 to 55 with non-small cell lung cancer. Each CDR3 is given with its conserved first and last residue. The D gene is left open where the match is weak. Clone size is not always given. Where it is, it says once, few, many or a class for expanded clones.

TRBV7-2	many	.	TRBJ2-7	CASSSRSLYEQYF	TGTGCCAGCAGCTCCCGGAGCTTATACGAGCAGTACTTC
TRBV4-2	medium-sized	.	TRBJ2-7	CASSQGAGVDEQYF	TGTGCCAGCAGCCAGGGGGCGGGAGTGGATGAGCAGTACTTC
TRBV15	.	TRBD2	TRBJ2-1	CATSRDGRFLQFF	TGTGCCACCAGCAGAGACGGGAGGTTTTTGCAGTTCTTC
TRBV12-3/TRBV12-4	many	.	TRBJ2-7	CASSLLEEVYEQYF	TGTGCCAGCAGTTTATTGGAGGAGGTTTACGAGCAGTACTTC
TRBV7-3	few	TRBD2	TRBJ2-3	CASSPLGRAGVDTQYF	TGTGCCAGCAGCCCCCTGGGGAGAGCGGGAGTAGATACGCAGTATTTT
TRBV9	.	.	TRBJ1-1	CASSLNRVGGGTEAFF	TGTGCCAGCAGCCTTAACAGGGTGGGGGGTGGCACTGAAGCTTTCTTT
TRBV6-2/TRBV6-3	.	TRBD2	TRBJ2-7	CASRWTSGGSYEQYF	TGTGCCAGCAGATGGACTAGCGGGGGGTCCTACGAGCAGTACTTC
TRBV3-1	.	.	TRBJ1-3	CASSQGNRNTIYF	TGTGCCAGCAGCCAAGGTAATCGAAACACCATATATTTT
TRBV2	few	TRBD2	TRBJ2-5	CASSPGLEETQYF	TGTGCCAGCAGTCCCGGACTAGAAGAGACCCAGTACTTC
TRBV9	many	TRBD1	TRBJ2-7	CASSVGRTGGNEQYF	TGTGCCAGCAGCGTAGGCAGGACAGGGGGCAACGAGCAGTACTTC
TRBV6-5	.	.	TRBJ2-2	CASSYSGQCRTGELFF	TGTGCCAGCAGTTATAGCGGACAGTGTCGAACCGGGGAGCTGTTTTTT
TRBV5-1	.	.	TRBJ1-4	CASSAHINNEKLFF	TGCGCCAGCAGCGCGCACATCAACAATGAAAAACTGTTTTTT
TRBV28	few	TRBD1	TRBJ1-2	CASSYKGAGYTF	TGTGCCAGCAGTTATAAGGGGGCGGGCTACACCTTC
TRBV4-3	many	TRBD1	TRBJ1-2	CASSQDRDSRYTF	TGCGCCAGCAGCCAAGACCGGGACAGCCGCTACACCTTC
TRBV20-1	few	.	TRBJ1-5	CSARVSGQTNQPQHF	TGCAGTGCTAGAGTATCCGGACAGACCAATCAGCCCCAGCATTTT
TRBV30	.	.	TRBJ1-3	CDWSVQGQYLGNTIYF	TGTGACTGGAGTGTACAAGGACAGTATCTTGGAAACACCATATATTTT
TRBV15	medium-sized	.	TRBJ1-3	CATSRDRQGRSGNTIYF	TGTGCCACCAGCAGAGATCGTCAGGGGCGCTCTGGAAACACCATATATTTT
TRBV2	medium-sized	TRBD1	TRBJ1-5	CASSGQGTYQPQHF	TGTGCCAGCTCGGGACAGGGGACCTATCAGCCCCAGCATTTT
TRBV4-2	few	.	TRBJ2-1	CASSLRNEQFF	TGTGCCAGCAGCCTGCGAAATGAGCAGTTCTTC
TRBV15	many	.	TRBJ2-7	CATSRDRSSYEQYF	TGTGCCACCAGCAGAGATAGGAGCTCCTACGAGCAGTACTTC
TRBV27	medium-sized	.	TRBJ1-2	CASRTPGQGGGYTF	TGTGCCAGCAGAACCCCCGGGCAGGGTGGTGGCTACACCTTC
TRBV9	.	TRBD2	TRBJ2-7	CASSVVCSGRTYEQYF	TGTGCCAGCAGCGTAGTCTGTAGCGGGAGAACCTACGAGCAGTACTTC
TRBV6-1	many	TRBD1	TRBJ2-1	CASSDRALNEQFF	TGTGCCAGCTCGGACAGGGCCCTCAATGAGCAGTTCTTC
TRBV12-5	many	.	TRBJ2-7	CASGLVGARSSYEQYF	TGTGCTAGTGGTTTGGTGGGCGCCAGGAGCTCCTACGAGCAGTACTTC
TRBV7-6	.	.	TRBJ1-1	CASSFTDNTEAFF	TGTGCCAGCAGCTTTACAGATAACACTGAAGCTTTCTTT
TRBV30	many	TRBD2	TRBJ2-7	CAWSPLTSGGLSYEQYF	TGTGCCTGGAGTCCCCTGACTAGCGGAGGCCTTTCCTACGAGCAGTACTTC
TRBV9	many	TRBD2	TRBJ2-1	CASSAGLADYYNEQFF	TGTGCCAGCAGCGCCGGACTAGCGGACTACTACAATGAGCAGTTCTTC
TRBV19	many	.	TRBJ2-1	CASIQPGDTNEQFF	TGTGCCAGTATTCAACCCGGGGACACCAATGAGCAGTTCTTC
TRBV18	.	.	TRBJ2-5	CASSPPNGRGQETQYF	TGTGCCAGCTCACCACCGAACGGGAGAGGGCAAGAGACCCAGTACTTC
TRBV6-1	medium-sized	.	TRBJ1-3	CASPTEHNSGNTIYF	TGTGCCAGCCCGACGGAACATAACTCTGGAAACACCATATATTTT
TRBV6-2/TRBV6-3	many	TRBD2	TRBJ2-7	CASSYSAGDYEQYF	TGTGCCAGCAGTTACTCAGCGGGGGACTACGAGCAGTACTTC
TRBV6-1	many	TRBD1	TRBJ2-1	CATSRGMTGSLNEQFF	TGTGCCACCTCTCGGGGAATGACAGGGTCTCTGAATGAGCAGTTCTTC
TRBV2	many	.	TRBJ2-1	CASSEETSYNEQFF	TGTGCCAGCAGTGAGGAGACAAGTTACAATGAGCAGTTCTTC
TRBV20-1	.	.	TRBJ1-2	CSARGPAGYGYTF	TGCAGTGCGCGGGGACCGGCAGGCTATGGCTACACCTTC
TRBV5-1	.	.	TRBJ2-3	CASSLVGVEDTQYF	TGCGCCAGCAGCTTGGTAGGGGTGGAAGATACGCAGTATTTT
TRBV12-3/TRBV12-4	many	.	TRBJ2-2	CASSQRDFRGELFF	TGTGCCAGCAGCCAAAGGGACTTTAGGGGGGAGCTGTTTTTT
TRBV12-3/TRBV12-4	medium-sized	TRBD1	TRBJ1-3	CASSMTGAGNTIYF	TGTGCCAGCAGTATGACAGGGGCTGGAAACACCATATATTTT
TRBV20-1	medium-sized	.	TRBJ2-3	CSAKGLSTDTQYF	TGCAGTGCTAAGGGACTCTCCACAGATACGCAGTATTTT
TRBV19	.	.	TRBJ2-7	CASSIGSHNYEQYF	TGTGCCAGTAGTATTGGTTCCCATAACTACGAGCAGTACTTC
TRBV7-9	many	.	TRBJ2-2	CASSHILGELFF	TGTGCCAGCAGCCACATCCTCGGGGAGCTGTTTTTT
TRBV15	.	TRBD1	TRBJ1-5	CATRGTGVSNQPQHF	TGTGCCACCCGCGGGACAGGGGTTAGCAATCAGCCCCAGCATTTT
TRBV12-3/TRBV12-4	many	TRBD2	TRBJ2-3	CASSRLAGAGDTQYF	TGTGCCAGCAGCCGACTAGCGGGGGCAGGAGATACGCAGTATTTT
TRBV20-1	many	TRBD2	TRBJ2-1	CSASPYLAGVYNEQFF	TGCAGTGCTAGCCCCTACCTAGCGGGAGTATACAATGAGCAGTTCTTC
TRBV9	few	.	TRBJ2-5	CASSGGVIGETQYF	TGTGCCAGCAGCGGGGGGGTTATCGGAGAGACCCAGTACTTC
TRBV12-3/TRBV12-4	many	TRBD2	TRBJ2-2	CASSRSGKAGELFF	TGTGCCAGCAGCCGGAGCGGGAAAGCCGGGGAGCTGTTTTTT
TRBV2	many	.	TRBJ1-1	CASSPRGTEAFF	TGTGCCAGCAGCCCTCGTGGTACTGAAGCTTTCTTT
TRBV6-6	few	TRBD1	TRBJ1-1	CASSYTGTVLRTEAFF	TGTGCCAGCAGTTACACTGGGACAGTCCTACGGACTGAAGCTTTCTTT
TRBV11-1	.	TRBD2	TRBJ2-4	CASTKLAGVGIQYF	TGTGCCAGCACCAAACTAGCGGGAGTCGGTATTCAGTACTTC
TRBV3-1	medium-sized	TRBD1	TRBJ2-7	CASSNPGTGGKAGEQYF	TGTGCCAGCAGCAACCCAGGGACAGGGGGCAAAGCGGGCGAGCAGTACTTC
TRBV5-1	many	.	TRBJ2-3	CASSLSVLDTQYF	TGCGCCAGCAGCTTGTCTGTTTTGGATACGCAGTATTTT
TRBV12-3/TRBV12-4	few	.	TRBJ1-1	CASSLRAVEAFF	TGTGCCAGCAGTTTGCGAGCAGTTGAAGCTTTCTTT
TRBV6-1	.	.	TRBJ2-2	CASSKGSEYTGKLFF	TGTGCCAGCAGTAAAGGGAGCGAGTACACCGGGAAGCTGTTTTTT
TRBV6-7	.	TRBD2	TRBJ2-7	CASSNSSGMYEQYF	TGTGCCAGCAGCAACTCCAGCGGGATGTACGAGCAGTACTTC
TRBV15	medium-sized	.	TRBJ2-7	CATSRGRERYF	TGTGCCACCAGCAGAGGAAGAGAGCGGTACTTC
TRBV9	.	TRBD2	TRBJ2-3	CASSRTGTSGSTDTQYF	TGTGCCAGCAGTCGAACCGGGACTAGCGGGAGCACAGATACGCAGTATTTT
TRBV20-1	.	.	TRBJ2-2	CSTRGGTANTGELFF	TGCAGTACTCGTGGGGGGACCGCGAACACCGGGGAGCTGTTTTTT
TRBV6-2/TRBV6-3	.	.	TRBJ1-1	CASSYSPIPNTEAFF	TGTGCCAGCAGTTACTCCCCCATCCCAAACACTGAAGCTTTCTTT
TRBV29-1	medium-sized	.	TRBJ2-6	CSALDIGANVLTF	TGCAGCGCTCTTGACATAGGGGCCAACGTCCTGACTTTC
TRBV5-1	.	TRBD1	TRBJ2-2	CNSRKGQAVSNSGELFF	TGCAACAGCAGAAAGGGACAGGCAGTCTCGAACAGCGGGGAGCTGTTTTTT
TRBV11-3	many	.	TRBJ2-1	CASSLVRQDEQFF	TGTGCCAGCAGCTTAGTTCGACAGGATGAGCAGTTCTTC